The 19 T cell receptor beta chains below come from one sample, sequenced in a study of T cells after yellow fever vaccination. In TCRdb, the 5' RACE reads were re-called with MiXCR into one record per CDR3 protein. The sample has just under 600,000 distinct CDR3 sequences, less than 15% seen once. The material sequenced was PBMCs, taken on the day of the yellow fever booster vaccination. These receptors came from a man aged 25 to 40 who received the YFV17D yellow fever vaccine.

This clonotype was picked up many times. The chain is built from TRBV3-1 and TRBJ2-5; no definite D call. Germline loops: CDR1 LGHDT, CDR2 YNNKEL (reference sequence). This CDR3 region has 14 residues. Between the trimmed V and J ends, which lost 1 base and 3 bases, there was a span of 9 bases. This CDR3 is CASSQGGGEETQYF. DNA for the CDR3: TGTGCCAGCAGCCAAGGCGGCGGCGAAGAGACCCAGTACTTC.

This clonotype was observed at least ten times. The chain employs TRBV5-1 and TRBJ2-7; perhaps D is TRBD1 or TRBD2 (5 bases each). The V end lost 9 bases, the J end lost 4 bases, and 14 bases lay between the germline ends. This CDR3 is built from 12 residues. Germline assignment: CDR1 SGHRS and CDR2 YFSETQ. CDR3 DNA sequence: TGCGCCACCGGAACGGGGCCATACGAGCAGTACTTC. Translation gives CATGTGPYEQYF.

This clonotype has more than one count but fewer than ten. J is TRBJ1-5 and V is TRBV12-3 or TRBV12-4, with a tentative D call TRBD1 (6 bases). V lost 2 bases and J lost 4, with 12 bases in between. CDR3 length equals 15 residues. The CDR3 nucleotides read TGTGCCAGCAGTTTACACAGGGACGGGAATCAGCCCCAGCATTTT. This codes for CASSLHRDGNQPQHF.

CDR3: CASSEDRAGYTF. As DNA, the CDR3 is TGTGCCAGCAGCGAGGACAGGGCTGGCTACACCTTC. This chain connects TRBV7-2 to TRBJ1-2, with 8 bases that match TRBD1. Trimming at V came to 5 bases and at J to 7 bases, leaving 3 bases not matched to a gene. CDR1 SGHTA and CDR2 FQGNSA come from the germline V gene. This CDR3 has 12 residues.

This clonotype appeared a few times. The chain joins TRBV10-2 to TRBJ2-5, with D perhaps TRBD2 (6 bases). This CDR3 spans 15 amino acids. CDR1 and CDR2 (germline): WSHSY, SAAADI. V gave up 6 bases and J gave up 3 bases, with 17 bases separating them. CDR3 amino acids: CASRAGPQNEETQYF. In nucleotides, the CDR3 is TGCGCCAGCAGGGCGGGACCGCAGAACGAAGAGACCCAGTACTTC.

The CDR3 sequence: CASSLLVGNTEAFF. CDR3 sequence (DNA): TGTGCCAGCAGCTTATTAGTGGGCAACACTGAAGCTTTCTTT. The rearrangement links TRBV7-9 to TRBJ1-1; no clear D. Germline-derived CDR1 and CDR2 are SEHNR and FQNEAQ (reference sequence). Trimming left V 2 bases short and J 2 bases short, with 9 bases between. CDR3 size: 14 residues.

Only a few counts were recorded for this clonotype. The chain joins TRBV7-3 to TRBJ2-6; D not resolved. The length of the CDR3 is 15 residues. The V gene's germline CDR1 is SGHTA and CDR2 FQGTGA. V was clipped by 5 bases and J by 2 bases, with 10 bases between them. The DNA of the CDR3 is TGTGCCAGCAGCCCCCTGGGCGCTGGGGCCAACGTCCTGACTTTC. This gives the protein CASSPLGAGANVLTF.

This clonotype was observed a few times. The chain uses TRBV29-1 and TRBJ2-7; 7 nucleotides agree with TRBD1. Looked up from germline, CDR1 is SQVTM and CDR2 is ANQGSEA. Trimming took 6 bases from V and 3 from J; bases not matched to a gene: 2. The CDR3 has 11 amino acids. The CDR3 coding sequence is TGCAGCGTCGGACAGGACTACGAGCAGTACTTC. Translating gives CSVGQDYEQYF.

This chain's CDR3 is CSATPRRAGQETQYF. Written as DNA, the CDR3 is TGCAGTGCTACGCCGCGCCGAGCGGGGCAAGAGACCCAGTACTTC. This sequence joins TRBV20-1 and TRBJ2-5, with 7 bases fitting TRBD2. The germline gives CDR1 DFQATT, CDR2 SNEGSKA (reference sequence). V trimming: 4 bases; J trimming: 2 bases; junction bases outside the gene matches: 10. The CDR3 runs to 15 residues.

This clonotype was found a few times. The chain combines TRBV10-3 with TRBJ2-7; TRBD1 matches at 8 bases. Trimming at V came to 3 bases and at J to 4 bases, leaving 8 bases not matched to a gene. From germline, CDR1 is ENHRY and CDR2 SYGVKD. This CDR3 is built from 15 residues. The CDR3 loop reads CAISDSRGRNYEQYF. In DNA form, the CDR3 reads TGTGCCATCAGTGATTCCAGGGGGCGCAATTACGAGCAGTACTTC.

A few counts support this clonotype. The V gene is TRBV7-9, the J gene TRBJ1-2; unclear D gene. Germline CDR1 SEHNR, CDR2 FQNEAQ (reference sequence). The CDR3 has 17 amino acids. The V gene lost 3 bases and the J gene lost 8 bases, with 25 bases spanning the gap. The DNA of the CDR3 is TGTGCCAGCAGCTTCCACGTAATCACATTTACCGTGGCCGGCTACACCTTC. Protein sequence: CASSFHVITFTVAGYTF.

The rearrangement uses TRBV7-2 and TRBJ2-7; 7 bases line up with TRBD2. The length of the CDR3 is 16 residues. Trimming removed 0 bases from V and 2 bases from J; junction bases left unmatched: 7. Germline CDR1 reads SGHTA; CDR2 reads FQGNSA. CDR3 protein: CASSLAGGSWTYEQYF. The CDR3 bases are TGTGCCAGCAGCTTAGCAGGCGGGAGTTGGACCTACGAGCAGTACTTC.

The gene calls are TRBV6-2 or TRBV6-3 and TRBJ1-5; no definite D call. The CDR3 has 14 amino acids. Germline CDR1 is MNHEY and CDR2 is SVGEGT. V was trimmed by 0 bases and J by 7 bases, leaving 10 bases between them. The CDR3 DNA is TGTGCCAGCAGTTACTCGATACGGCGCCAGCCCCAGCATTTT. Protein: CASSYSIRRQPQHF.

This clonotype was observed a few times. The rearrangement uses TRBV28 and TRBJ2-7; TRBD2 might be the D (6 bases). Germline V lookup: CDR1 MDHEN, CDR2 SYDVKM. V lost 6 bases and J lost 7, with 13 bases in between. This CDR3 has 12 residues. CDR3 DNA sequence: TGTGCCAGCAGGACGGGGGTGGGTGAGCAGTACTTC. Protein product: CASRTGVGEQYF.

This clonotype was seen a handful of times. This chain uses TRBV19 with TRBJ2-1; 11 nucleotides align to TRBD2. Unmatched junction bases numbered 4, after V lost 9 bases and J lost 3 bases. Per germline, CDR1 LNHDA and CDR2 SQIVND (reference sequence). The CDR3 runs to 14 residues. The CDR3 DNA sequence: TGTGCCAGCCTAGCGGGAGGCCACTACAATGAGCAGTTCTTC. Protein: CASLAGGHYNEQFF.

V gene TRBV6-5 combines with J gene TRBJ2-3; no definite D call. The CDR3 length is 12 residues. CDR1 MNHEY and CDR2 SVGAGI come from the germline V gene. The V gene lost 4 bases and the J gene lost 8 bases, with 10 bases spanning the gap. The CDR3 DNA is TGTGCCAGCAGTTCCGAGAGGAGTACGCAGTATTTT. Residues: CASSSERSTQYF.

The rearrangement uses TRBV7-2 and TRBJ2-5; 8 positions agree with TRBD2. Germline V CDR1 and CDR2: SGHTA, FQGNSA. V lost 0 bases to trimming and J lost 4 bases; unmatched junction nucleotides: 10. The CDR3 spans 17 residues. The CDR3 sequence is CASSLARVAGSPETQYF. CDR3 coding DNA: TGTGCCAGCAGCTTAGCGCGGGTAGCGGGGAGCCCAGAGACCCAGTACTTC.

This chain joins TRBV13 and TRBJ1-4, with D possibly being TRBD1 (6 bases). V lost 5 bases to trimming and J lost 8 bases, with 15 bases between them. Germline V gene data show CDR1 as PRHDT and CDR2 as FYEKMQ (reference sequence). CDR3 length: 14 amino acids. CDR3 loop: CASSLGQKGEKLFF. In DNA form, the CDR3 reads TGTGCCAGCAGCCTCGGACAGAAAGGAGAAAAACTGTTTTTT.

Remarks on this clonotype: A junction boundary mismatches the germline segment, possibly from a read error. The V gene is TRBV7-2, the J gene TRBJ2-2; 7 bases line up with TRBD2. Per germline, CDR1 SGHTA and CDR2 FQGNSA. CDR3 size: 16 residues. CDR3 protein: CPSSLQGTTASGELFF. CDR3 bases: TGTCCCAGCAGCTTACAAGGGACTACGGCCTCCGGGGAGCTGTTTTTT.